Sequencing of this TCR beta chain was carried out in a study of radiation and T cells in renal cell carcinoma. TCRdb's table, derived via immunoSEQ multiplex PCR, lists solely in-frame clones and lacks some. The table lists roughly 130,000 clones, more than 75% of them singletons. Comments on this clone: Its target is not known.

The germline CDR1 and CDR2 sequences are MNHNS and SASEGT. CDR3 length: 14 amino acids. The V end lost 5 bases, the J end lost 1 base, and 8 bases lay between the germline ends. Time point described: blood 2 weeks post-SBRT. Treatment given: 15 Gy SBRT to primary tumor, nephrectomy 4 weeks later. Serial blood draws occurred at baseline and 2 and 4 weeks post-SBRT. Whole-study results and caveats: Top tumor clonotypes rose in blood 2 weeks post-radiation, then contracted.

This chain uses TRBV6-1 with TRBJ2-2; D is ambiguous. The sequences come from blood, collected from a patient whose treatment included radiotherapy and nephrectomy. The receptor's source is a woman in her seventies with renal cell carcinoma. The CDR3 bases are TGTGCCAGCAGTAGAGACGGGAACACCGGGGAGCTGTTTTTT. As protein: CASSRDGNTGELFF.